What follows are 25 T cell receptor beta chains derived from one specimen sequenced in a study of blood T cells in healthy people across ages. For the second PCR, which ran for about 7 to 11 cycles, a sample-barcoded 5' primer and a J-beta primer mix were used. Using its own MiXCR run on the 5' RACE reads, TCRdb lists one record per CDR3 protein. The sample lists around 500,000 distinct CDR3 sequences; roughly a quarter were seen once. These data were also reused for a study on T cells of mothers and their children.

Sequenced input: blood. Receptors were obtained from a boy aged 2-9 years in good health.

The CDR3, as DNA: TGTGCCACCAGCAGAGATAGTGTCCTGCCTTCGGAAAAACTGTTTTTT. Translating gives CATSRDSVLPSEKLFF. This chain links TRBV15 with TRBJ1-4; D not resolved. V lost 0 bases and J 8 bases, leaving 16 bases between the germline ends. The V gene's germline CDR1 is LNHNV and CDR2 YYDKDF (reference sequence). The CDR3 has 16 amino acids. The full variable domain, in which reference TRBV15 and TRBJ1-4 provide the parts outside the CDR3, is DAMVIQNPRYQVTQFGKPVTLSCSQTLNHNVMYWYQQKSSQAPKLLFHYYDKDFNNEADTPDNFQSRRPNTSFCFLDIRSPGLGDTAMYLCATSRDSVLPSEKLFFGSGTQLSVL.

The chain is built from TRBV2 and TRBJ2-1; 7 bases line up with TRBD1. V was pared by 5 bases and J by 7 bases, with 14 bases of the junction left unmatched. The length of the CDR3 is 16 residues. CDR1 and CDR2 (germline): SNHLY, FYNNEI. The CDR3 nucleotides read TGTGCCAGCAGTCCCTCACAGGGGTTACGATCGAATGAGCAGTTCTTC. It yields the protein CASSPSQGLRSNEQFF.

This chain joins TRBV2 and TRBJ2-5; perhaps TRBD1 as D (6 bases). This CDR3 is 11 amino acids long. The germline V gene encodes CDR1 SNHLY and CDR2 FYNNEI. Deletions cut 11 bases from V and 4 bases from J, with 11 bases between. CDR3 residues: CAGSGVETQYF. Written as DNA, the CDR3 is TGTGCCGGTTCAGGGGTAGAGACCCAGTACTTC.

The chain has TRBV6-2 or TRBV6-3 and TRBJ2-5, with 8 bases lining up with TRBD2. This CDR3 contains 16 residues. Germline assignment: CDR1 MNHEY and CDR2 SVGEGT. V shed 0 bases, J shed 6 bases, and the junction held 9 bases outside the gene matches. CDR3 nucleotide sequence: TGTGCCAGCAGTTACTCGACACGGGAGGGCGAGAAGACCCAGTACTTC. Amino acids: CASSYSTREGEKTQYF.

This clonotype was counted many times. The chain carries TRBV11-2 and TRBJ1-2; a weak D match, TRBD1 (5 bases). Trimming took off 2 bases at V and 0 bases at J, with 7 bases between the two ends. The CDR3 contains 14 residues. Germline loops: CDR1 SGHAT, CDR2 FQNNGV. The CDR3: CASSLTGANYGYTF. The CDR3 DNA is TGTGCCAGCAGCTTAACAGGAGCTAACTATGGCTACACCTTC.

The CDR3 coding sequence is TGCGCCAGCAGCCCCAGCCGGGCGGGGTCTCACTACGAGCAGTACTTC. This translates into CASSPSRAGSHYEQYF. The V gene is TRBV4-3, the J gene TRBJ2-7; possible D gene TRBD2, 6 bases. From germline, CDR1 is LGHNA and CDR2 YSLEER. The CDR3 has 16 amino acids. V was shortened by 4 bases and J by 3 bases, with 19 bases between the two germline ends.

This clonotype was observed a handful of times. The junction shows a germline mismatch at one end, possibly a read error. V and J are TRBV7-9 and TRBJ2-5; 9 bases map to TRBD1. CDR1 is SEHNR and CDR2 is FQNEAQ in the germline V gene (reference sequence). The CDR3 totals 17 residues. The CDR3 coding sequence is TGTGGCAGCAGTTCATCCCACAGGGGGCGCTTACTAGAGACCCAGTACTTC. This sequence encodes CGSSSSHRGRLLETQYF.

The V call is TRBV4-1, the J call TRBJ2-2, with D unclear. Germline CDR1 and CDR2: MGHRA and YSYEKL. V dropped 6 bases and J dropped 0 bases, with 14 bases sitting between them. This CDR3 contains 16 residues. CDR3 in amino acids: CASSPLATSNTGELFF. CDR3 coding DNA: TGCGCCAGCAGTCCCCTGGCGACCTCGAACACCGGGGAGCTGTTTTTT.

The gene calls are TRBV9 and TRBJ2-5; 13 bases align to TRBD2. The J call may be wrong; the DNA end is better matched by TRBJ2-1. Germline loops: CDR1 SGDLS, CDR2 YYNGEE. This CDR3 contains 15 residues. CDR3 region: CASSKGLAGPNEQFF. CDR3 in DNA: TGTGCCAGCAGCAAGGGACTAGCGGGGCCCAATGAGCAGTTCTTC.

This CDR3 reads CASSQGPWPETQYF. CDR3 DNA: TGTGCCAGCAGCCAAGGACCCTGGCCGGAGACCCAGTACTTC. The chain combines TRBV3-1 with TRBJ2-5; D gene ambiguous. Germline CDR1 LGHDT, CDR2 YNNKEL (reference sequence). V was shortened by 1 base and J by 5 bases, with 11 bases between the two germline ends. The CDR3 consists of 14 residues.

A few counts support this clonotype. This CDR3 is CASSYSGVTYNEQFF. In nucleotides, the CDR3 is TGTGCCAGCAGTTACTCGGGTGTTACCTACAATGAGCAGTTCTTC. This chain links TRBV6-6 with TRBJ2-5; no firm D call. TRBJ2-1 matches the DNA end more closely, so the J call is doubtful. CDR3 length: 15 residues. Germline V gene sequence: CDR1 MNHNY, CDR2 SVGAGI (reference sequence).

This clonotype was found a few times. The chain combines TRBV9 with TRBJ1-4; the D is unclear. CDR3 size: 15 residues. Deletions cut 4 bases from V and 4 bases from J, with 14 bases between. Germline V lookup: CDR1 SGDLS, CDR2 YYNGEE. The CDR3, as DNA: TGTGCCAGCAGCCCCCAACCCTCTAGTAATGAAAAACTGTTTTTT. Residues: CASSPQPSSNEKLFF.

This clonotype has a single count. The chain couples TRBV14 to TRBJ2-2; no clear D gene. The V gene lost 1 base and the J gene lost 7 bases, with 10 bases spanning the gap. CDR1 and CDR2 from the germline V gene are SGHDN and FVKESK. The CDR3 covers 14 residues. CDR3 coding DNA: TGTGCCAGCAGCCAAGTGGGTGGCGGCGGGGAGCTGTTTTTT. Amino acids: CASSQVGGGGELFF.

The V gene is TRBV6-1, the J gene TRBJ1-2, with 7 nucleotides matching TRBD1. The CDR3 is 18 residues long. The V segment lost 6 bases and the J segment 0 bases; nucleotides outside the gene matches: 16. Germline CDR1 reads MNHNS; CDR2 reads SASEGT. In DNA form, the CDR3 reads TGTGCCAGCAGCCACAACCCCCGACAGGGACCAGCTAACTATGGCTACACCTTC. Amino acids: CASSHNPRQGPANYGYTF.

CDR3 protein: CASSISGGLTGELFF. In DNA form, the CDR3 reads TGTGCCAGCAGTATTAGCGGGGGGCTCACCGGGGAGCTGTTTTTT. This chain uses TRBV12-3 or TRBV12-4 with TRBJ2-2; 10 bases fit TRBD2. This CDR3 is 15 amino acids long. J lost 4 bases, V lost 5 bases, and 4 bases had no gene match.

V is TRBV12-3 or TRBV12-4 and J is TRBJ2-5; tentatively, D is TRBD1 (6 bases). The CDR3 spans 14 residues. The ends were cut back, 5 bases at V and 2 bases at J, with 12 bases in the middle. The CDR3 loop reads CASSERQVQETQYF. The CDR3 DNA is TGTGCCAGCAGTGAACGACAGGTTCAAGAGACCCAGTACTTC.

This clonotype was counted a few times. The chain combines TRBV6-6 with TRBJ1-4; TRBD1 is a possible D gene (6 bases). Trimming cost V 8 bases and J 4 bases, with 14 bases left between them. The CDR3 extends over 14 amino acids. The germline CDR1 and CDR2 sequences are MNHNY and SVGAGI (reference sequence). CDR3 bases: TGTGCCAGCGCCTTTCAGGGGAGTAATGAAAAACTGTTTTTT. This sequence encodes CASAFQGSNEKLFF.

The genes are TRBV29-1 and TRBJ2-3, with a possible D match to TRBD2 (6 bases). V was cut by 1 base and J by 2 bases, with 16 bases left in between. CDR1 is SQVTM and CDR2 is ANQGSEA in the germline V gene. This CDR3 has 16 residues. This CDR3 is CSVEGRVRIATDTQYF. DNA for the CDR3: TGCAGCGTTGAAGGGAGGGTACGGATCGCCACAGATACGCAGTATTTT.

In the case of this clonotype: One junction end does not reproduce the germline sequence, and a read error may be involved. The J gene is TRBJ2-7, the V gene TRBV7-7, with D possibly called TRBD1 or TRBD2 (5 bases each). This CDR3 is built from 14 residues. Germline V gene data show CDR1 as SSHAT and CDR2 as FNYEAQ (reference sequence). The CDR3, as DNA: TGTGCTAGCAGCTTAGGGGAGATGGGTTCCGAGCAGTACTTC. Amino acids: CASSLGEMGSEQYF. The entire variable domain, with the rest obtained from reference TRBV7-7 and TRBJ2-7, is as follows: GAGVSQSPRYKVTKRGQDVTLRCDPISSHATLYWYQQALGQGPEFLTYFNYEAQPDKSGLPSDRFSAERPEGSISTLTIQRTEQRDSAMYRCASSLGEMGSEQYFGPGTRLTVT.

The chain uses TRBV3-1 and TRBJ2-7; D not certain. Germline V gene sequence: CDR1 LGHDT, CDR2 YNNKEL (reference sequence). The V end lost 3 bases, the J end lost 6 bases, and 12 bases lay between the germline ends. The CDR3 loop spans 13 amino acids. The CDR3 region is CASSQLIGLEQYF. CDR3 DNA sequence: TGTGCCAGCAGCCAGCTTATAGGTCTCGAGCAGTACTTC.

This clonotype occurred a few times. The chain has TRBV20-1 and TRBJ2-3, with D perhaps TRBD1 or TRBD2 (6 bases each). The germline V gene encodes CDR1 DFQATT and CDR2 SNEGSKA (reference sequence). This CDR3 has 14 amino acids. The V gene lost 1 base and the J gene lost 3 bases, with 11 bases spanning the gap. The CDR3 DNA sequence: TGCAGTGCTAGAGTCGGGGGCTTTACAGATACGCAGTATTTT. This translates into CSARVGGFTDTQYF.

In this sample, this clonotype turned up a few times. The rearrangement joins TRBV29-1 to TRBJ2-1; TRBD1 is a possible D gene (5 bases). The DNA end is more similar to TRBJ2-5, so the J call may be wrong. Germline V gene sequence: CDR1 SQVTM, CDR2 ANQGSEA. The CDR3 runs 13 residues. CDR3 residues: CSVGGTKGETQYF. The CDR3 DNA sequence: TGCAGCGTTGGGGGCACTAAGGGCGAGACCCAGTACTTC.

This clonotype was recorded a few times. The J gene is TRBJ2-5, the V gene TRBV10-3, with D possibly being TRBD2 (6 bases). Germline V lookup: CDR1 ENHRY, CDR2 SYGVKD. Trimming shortened V by 0 bases and J by 5 bases, and 13 bases separated the two germline ends. This CDR3 region has 15 residues. The CDR3, as DNA: TGTGCCATCAGTGAGTCCTTAAATGGAGGGGAGACCCAGTACTTC. Amino acids: CAISESLNGGETQYF.

V is TRBV7-9 and J is TRBJ2-5; 13 bases align to TRBD2. The length of the CDR3 is 16 residues. The germline V gene encodes CDR1 SEHNR and CDR2 FQNEAQ (reference sequence). V lost 3 bases to trimming and J lost 5 bases; unmatched junction nucleotides: 6. CDR3 in DNA: TGTGCCAGCAGCTTGCCCCTGACTAGCGGGAGGGAGACCCAGTACTTC. The encoded protein is CASSLPLTSGRETQYF.

The J gene is TRBJ1-4, the V gene TRBV27, with 9 bases lining up with TRBD1. J lost 10 bases, V lost 5 bases, and 14 bases had no gene match. The CDR3 totals 16 residues. Per the germline V gene, CDR1 is MNHEY and CDR2 is SMNVEV (reference sequence). The CDR3 loop reads CASSLITYRGQGKLFF. As DNA, the CDR3 is TGTGCCAGCAGTCTCATCACCTACAGGGGGCAAGGAAAACTGTTTTTT.